Following are 16 T cell receptor beta chains from one sample sequenced in a study of blood T cell repertoires in COVID-19. This table comes from immunoSEQ multiplex PCR, and its TCRdb copy is limited to in-frame clones, with some not included. Among 100,000 or so clones listed, about nine tenths were seen once. The specimen sequenced was peripheral blood. These receptors originate from a man between 65 and 85 years old with acute or convalescent COVID-19.

This chain links TRBV24-1 with TRBJ2-1; no reliable D call. Deletions cut 1 base from V and 8 bases from J, with 8 bases between. This CDR3 is 13 amino acids long. Germline CDR1 KGHDR, CDR2 SFDVKD. CDR3 sequence reads: CATSDFRTDEQFF. The CDR3 coding sequence is TGTGCCACCAGTGATTTCCGCACTGATGAGCAGTTCTTC.

This chain connects TRBV27 to TRBJ1-4, with 8 nucleotides matching TRBD1. Germline V gene data show CDR1 as MNHEY and CDR2 as SMNVEV (reference sequence). J was trimmed by 7 bases and V by 6 bases; bases with no gene match: 7. The CDR3 contains 14 residues. The CDR3 nucleotides are TGTGCCAGCAGCAGGGGGCAGACCGGTGAAAAACTGTTTTTT. The encoded protein is CASSRGQTGEKLFF.

Notes on this clone: This specimen includes other DNA sequences encoding the same CDR3. The V gene is TRBV10-2, the J gene TRBJ1-1; 11 positions match TRBD1. The germline gives CDR1 WSHSY, CDR2 SAAADI. The CDR3 runs to 13 residues. The V gene end was trimmed by 8 bases and the J gene end by 2 bases; junction bases not matched to a gene: 1. The CDR3 bases are TGCGCCAGCCGGACAGGGGGCAACACTGAAGCTTTCTTT. This codes for CASRTGGNTEAFF.

This clone came up once. This chain uses TRBV28 with TRBJ2-7; D may be TRBD2 (6 bases). V was trimmed by 3 bases and J by 6 bases, leaving 15 bases between them. Germline V CDR1 and CDR2: MDHEN, SYDVKM. The length of the CDR3 is 14 residues. The CDR3, as DNA: TGTGCCAGCAGTTTTTTCGGGGGTAATCGCGAGCAGTACTTC. The encoded protein is CASSFFGGNREQYF.

The chain joins TRBV3-1 (or the pseudogene TRBV3-2) to TRBJ2-2; TRBD2 matches 10 bases. Germline assignment: CDR1 LGHDT and CDR2 YNNKEL (reference sequence). V dropped 4 bases and J dropped 8; count of bases not matched to a gene: 1. The CDR3 sequence is 13 residues long. The CDR3 here is CASSLGLAGELFF. The CDR3 DNA sequence: TGTGCCAGCAGCCTGGGACTAGCGGGGGAGCTGTTTTTT.

V usage is TRBV11-2 and J usage is TRBJ1-1, with 10 bases identical to TRBD1. This CDR3 comprises 13 residues. The V and J ends lost 8 bases and 6 bases, in that order; junction bases with no gene match: 6. Germline assignment: CDR1 SGHAT and CDR2 FQNNGV. The CDR3 spells CASSRDRGAEAFF. The CDR3 DNA reads TGTGCCAGCTCCCGGGACAGGGGAGCTGAAGCTTTCTTT.

V usage is TRBV29-1 and J usage is TRBJ2-1; 8 nucleotides agree with TRBD2. The CDR3 runs 16 residues. Germline CDR1 and CDR2: SQVTM and ANQGSEA. Losses at the gene ends were 2 bases for V and 0 bases for J; bases not matched to a gene: 6. The CDR3 region is CSVERLAGSSYNEQFF. CDR3 coding DNA: TGCAGCGTTGAAAGATTAGCGGGGAGCTCCTACAATGAGCAGTTCTTC.

The rearrangement joins TRBV2 to TRBJ1-5, with TRBD1 as a possible D gene (6 bases). Germline assignment: CDR1 SNHLY and CDR2 FYNNEI. The V end lost 3 bases, the J end lost 6 bases, and 24 bases lay between the germline ends. The CDR3 length is 18 residues. This chain's CDR3 is CASSDGKFSQGRGQPQHF. The CDR3 DNA sequence: TGTGCCAGCAGTGATGGAAAATTCTCACAGGGAAGGGGTCAGCCCCAGCATTTT.

V usage is TRBV4-2 and J usage is TRBJ1-3; no clear D gene. V lost 1 base, J lost 0 bases, and 10 bases lay in between. This CDR3 contains 16 residues. Germline-derived CDR1 and CDR2 are LGHNA and YNFKEQ. The CDR3 region is CASSQAGRSSGNTIYF. Written as DNA, the CDR3 is TGTGCCAGCAGCCAAGCCGGAAGGAGCTCTGGAAACACCATATATTTT.

This clone was seen only once. The chain is built from TRBV5-1 and TRBJ2-5; 7 bases are a match to TRBD2. With V trimmed by 2 bases and J by 5 bases, 3 bases remained unmatched. The CDR3 runs to 13 residues. Germline CDR1 reads SGHRS; CDR2 reads YFSETQ. CDR3 amino acids: CASSLRGDETQYF. CDR3 nucleotides: TGCGCCAGCAGCTTACGGGGGGACGAGACCCAGTACTTC.

For the CDR3, the DNA is TGTGCCAGCAGCCACCCCCGGACTAGAGGGTCTGGGGCCAACGTCCTGACTTTC. This translates into CASSHPRTRGSGANVLTF. The chain is built from TRBV9 and TRBJ2-6, with 7 positions matching TRBD2. The CDR3 length is 18 residues. Germline V gene sequence: CDR1 SGDLS, CDR2 YYNGEE. V dropped 4 bases and J dropped 1; count of bases not matched to a gene: 11.

The chain uses TRBV11-2 and TRBJ2-7; 10 bases fit TRBD2. Germline V CDR1 and CDR2: SGHAT, FQNNGV. Unmatched junction bases numbered 3, after V lost 3 bases and J lost 1 base. The CDR3 has 15 residues. The CDR3 here is CASSLLAGASYEQYF. The CDR3, as DNA: TGTGCCAGCAGCTTGCTAGCGGGGGCTTCCTACGAGCAGTACTTC.

This clone was seen once. The V and J genes are TRBV28 and TRBJ1-6, with TRBD1 as a possible D gene (6 bases). V gave up 2 bases and J gave up 5 bases, with 13 bases separating them. The germline gives CDR1 MDHEN, CDR2 SYDVKM. The CDR3 has 16 residues. The CDR3 spells CASSLVQGRNNSPLHF. Here the CDR3 DNA reads TGTGCCAGCAGTTTAGTTCAGGGGCGTAATAATTCACCCCTCCACTTT.

This chain connects TRBV25-1 to TRBJ2-1; 10 bases align to TRBD2. Germline V CDR1 and CDR2: MGHDK, SYGVNS. The CDR3 loop spans 12 amino acids. CDR3 sequence (DNA): TGTGCGACAGCGGGAGGGCCATATGAGCAGTTCTTC. This gives the protein CATAGGPYEQFF.

This rearrangement joins TRBV19 to TRBJ1-6, with 9 bases fitting TRBD1. CDR1 is LNHDA, CDR2 SQIVND, per germline (reference sequence). V lost 4 bases and J lost 7; bases outside the gene matches: 8. The CDR3 loop spans 16 amino acids. For the CDR3, the DNA is TGTGCCAGTAGTACGGGACAGGGAATATGGAATTCACCCCTCCACTTT. This translates into CASSTGQGIWNSPLHF.

The J gene is TRBJ1-6, the V gene TRBV19; 9 nucleotides align to TRBD1. This CDR3 contains 16 residues. The V segment lost 4 bases and the J segment 5 bases; nucleotides outside the gene matches: 6. Germline CDR1 is LNHDA and CDR2 is SQIVND (reference sequence). CDR3 nucleotides: TGTGCCAGTAGTAGCCGGGACAGGGCCGATAATTCACCCCTCCACTTT. The encoded protein is CASSSRDRADNSPLHF.